Listed below are T cell receptor beta chains from one sample, sequenced in a study of T cell clones after liver transplantation. Clones were sequenced by immunoSEQ multiplex PCR, and TCRdb holds only the in-frame ones, with some missing. This sample has 65,000 to 85,000 clones, with around 84% found just once. Sequenced here: CD4+ T cells from blood, sampled around 50 months after liver transplant. The receptors here all came from a human patient who received a liver transplant. Some T cells may trace back to the graft donor. CDR3s include the opening cysteine and the closing phenylalanine or tryptophan. Each record gives: J gene, V gene, CDR3 protein.

TRBJ1-1 | TRBV5-4 | CASRRGEWTEAFF
TRBJ2-3 | TRBV28 | CASSFSGALLDTQYF
TRBJ2-5 | TRBV19 | CASTGTEQETQYF
TRBJ2-5 | TRBV11-2 | CASTLAGQETQYF
TRBJ2-7 | TRBV10-3 | CAIAPWTSGVGTYEQYF
TRBJ1-2 | TRBV19 | CASSMAGDYGYTF
TRBJ2-6 | TRBV27 | CASRTMTHSGANVLTF
TRBJ2-7 | TRBV10-3 | CAIGDSPPGEQYF
TRBJ1-3 | TRBV10-3 | CAISEEAYIHTIYF
TRBJ1-1 | TRBV10-3 | CAISGTLNTEAFF
TRBJ2-7 | TRBV7-2 | CASSLALGEQYF
TRBJ2-7 | TRBV5-6 | CASSLPWDLTSADEQYF
TRBJ2-2 | TRBV7-3 | CASSSRRGNTGELFF
TRBJ1-1 | TRBV19 | CASSIPQGGTEAFF
TRBJ2-1 | TRBV4-1 | CASSQHSGAYNEQFF
TRBJ2-4 | TRBV5-1 | CASSLEAAAKNIQYF
TRBJ1-5 | TRBV11-2 | CASSLVAANQPQHF
TRBJ2-2 | TRBV10-2 | CASNGESQGASGELFF
TRBJ2-7 | TRBV27 | CASRKQGAGDEQYF
TRBJ2-5 | TRBV4-2 | CASSQDGTRIGSGETQYF
TRBJ1-1 | TRBV19 | CASSSTEAFF
TRBJ2-1 | TRBV14 | CASSPLLAGGRNEQFF
TRBJ2-7 | TRBV29-1 | CSVEVAVAEQYF
TRBJ2-3 | TRBV18 | CASSPFGGPSTDTQYF
TRBJ2-7 | TRBV15 | CATSRDFFEQYF
TRBJ2-1 | TRBV7-3 | CASSPIALRAANEQFF